The entry below gives a single T cell receptor beta chain sequence along with its context. The antigen remains unidentified. This record belongs to a study of blood T cells in healthy people across ages. The study's findings and limits: Among long-lived donors, naive CD4+ cells were more numerous and diversity higher than in aged donors.

The CDR3 has 17 amino acids. Germline trimming cut 4 bases from V and 0 bases from J; bases unmatched to any gene: 8. In each sample, at least 6 million PBMCs were isolated. A second PCR of about 6 to 12 cycles used a sample-barcoded 5' primer and a J-beta primer mix. TCRdb redid the calling of the 5' RACE reads with MiXCR, one entry per CDR3 protein. Of over 1,500,000 distinct CDR3 sequences in the sample, roughly two fifths were seen once. V is TRBV12-3 or TRBV12-4 and J is TRBJ2-1, with 8 bases matching TRBD1. Sequencing was done on a sample of blood. The TCR was taken from a human donor in good health. CDR3 sequence (DNA): TGTGCCAGCAGTTCCCAGGGGGCCCCATCCTCCTACAATGAGCAGTTCTTC. Translation: CASSSQGAPSSYNEQFF.